This TCR beta chain was captured by sequencing in a study of cytomegalovirus exposure and HLA in healthy donors. Study-level results: Published work reported that the classifier diagnosed cytomegalovirus status with high specificity and sensitivity. Using a false discovery rate of 0.05, a later analysis showed that approximately 17,000 TCR beta sequences were associated with HLA alleles. As a later analysis showed, a missense DCLRE1C variant was linked to trimming of TCR beta V- and J-genes.

Details on this clone: Its antigen remains unidentified.

Healthy donors of bone marrow made up the group. CDR1 and CDR2 (germline): SEHNR, FQNEAQ (reference sequence). The CDR3 consists of 15 residues. Trimming at V came to 4 bases and at J to 4 bases, leaving 9 bases not matched to a gene. In the PCR, 60 Vbeta and 13 Jbeta primers were used. Clones were read by immunoSEQ multiplex PCR, and TCRdb kept only the in-frame ones, dropping some. The table records approximately 44,000 clones, 81% of them present only once. The rearrangement links TRBV7-9 to TRBJ1-2, with TRBD1 matching 7 bases. Sample: PBMCs. The receptor comes from a man aged 50 or older in good health and CMV-seronegative. Here the CDR3 DNA reads TGTGCCAGCAGCTCCTACAGGGGAAAGAGCTATGGCTACACCTTC. The encoded protein is CASSSYRGKSYGYTF.